The present TCR beta chain was sequenced within a study of blood T cell repertoires in COVID-19. Study-level information: The United States, Italy and Spain were the sources of the acute and convalescent COVID-19 samples. The cDNA or gDNA used as material had been derived from T cells, B-cell-depleted T cells, or PBMCs.

The V end was cut by 0 bases, the J end by 5 bases, with 14 bases between. The CDR3 consists of 16 residues. Germline CDR1 is LGHNA and CDR2 is YSLEER. In the authors' workflow: Amplification with reference gene primers provided the estimates of nucleated cell counts. Method: immunoSEQ multiplex PCR; TCRdb's copy keeps in-frame clones and lacks some. The V and J calls and the clone size are those of that table, but D and trimming were determined from the DNA. Of 170,000 or so clones listed, approximately 83% are singletons. This sequence joins TRBV4-3 and TRBJ1-3, with D unresolved. The sequence derives from an older woman with acute or convalescent COVID-19. Sequenced input: peripheral blood. The CDR3 sequence: CASSQDRGLARNTIYF. CDR3 bases: TGCGCCAGCAGCCAAGATCGGGGTCTTGCAAGAAACACCATATATTTT.